This TCR beta chain was recovered during a study of blood T cell repertoires in COVID-19. Study as a whole: Sites across the United States, Italy and Spain contributed samples from acute and convalescent COVID-19.

Germline V gene data show CDR1 as KGHSH and CDR2 as LQKENI. V was cut by 3 bases and J by 5 bases, with 16 bases left in between. CDR3 length: 15 amino acids. Per the original methods: How many nucleated cells were present was estimated from reference gene primer amplification. Sequenced by immunoSEQ multiplex PCR; TCRdb stores in-frame clones only, minus some. The V and J calls and clone size were taken over from that table, and D and trimming were inferred from the DNA. The sample has tens of thousands of clones; about 88% are singletons. The rearrangement joins TRBV18 to TRBJ2-5; D unclear. The clonotype originates from a man in his forties or fifties with active COVID-19. Source material: peripheral blood. This chain's CDR3 is CASSPSVPNAETQYF. CDR3 nucleotide sequence: TGTGCCAGCTCACCTTCCGTTCCTAACGCGGAGACCCAGTACTTC.